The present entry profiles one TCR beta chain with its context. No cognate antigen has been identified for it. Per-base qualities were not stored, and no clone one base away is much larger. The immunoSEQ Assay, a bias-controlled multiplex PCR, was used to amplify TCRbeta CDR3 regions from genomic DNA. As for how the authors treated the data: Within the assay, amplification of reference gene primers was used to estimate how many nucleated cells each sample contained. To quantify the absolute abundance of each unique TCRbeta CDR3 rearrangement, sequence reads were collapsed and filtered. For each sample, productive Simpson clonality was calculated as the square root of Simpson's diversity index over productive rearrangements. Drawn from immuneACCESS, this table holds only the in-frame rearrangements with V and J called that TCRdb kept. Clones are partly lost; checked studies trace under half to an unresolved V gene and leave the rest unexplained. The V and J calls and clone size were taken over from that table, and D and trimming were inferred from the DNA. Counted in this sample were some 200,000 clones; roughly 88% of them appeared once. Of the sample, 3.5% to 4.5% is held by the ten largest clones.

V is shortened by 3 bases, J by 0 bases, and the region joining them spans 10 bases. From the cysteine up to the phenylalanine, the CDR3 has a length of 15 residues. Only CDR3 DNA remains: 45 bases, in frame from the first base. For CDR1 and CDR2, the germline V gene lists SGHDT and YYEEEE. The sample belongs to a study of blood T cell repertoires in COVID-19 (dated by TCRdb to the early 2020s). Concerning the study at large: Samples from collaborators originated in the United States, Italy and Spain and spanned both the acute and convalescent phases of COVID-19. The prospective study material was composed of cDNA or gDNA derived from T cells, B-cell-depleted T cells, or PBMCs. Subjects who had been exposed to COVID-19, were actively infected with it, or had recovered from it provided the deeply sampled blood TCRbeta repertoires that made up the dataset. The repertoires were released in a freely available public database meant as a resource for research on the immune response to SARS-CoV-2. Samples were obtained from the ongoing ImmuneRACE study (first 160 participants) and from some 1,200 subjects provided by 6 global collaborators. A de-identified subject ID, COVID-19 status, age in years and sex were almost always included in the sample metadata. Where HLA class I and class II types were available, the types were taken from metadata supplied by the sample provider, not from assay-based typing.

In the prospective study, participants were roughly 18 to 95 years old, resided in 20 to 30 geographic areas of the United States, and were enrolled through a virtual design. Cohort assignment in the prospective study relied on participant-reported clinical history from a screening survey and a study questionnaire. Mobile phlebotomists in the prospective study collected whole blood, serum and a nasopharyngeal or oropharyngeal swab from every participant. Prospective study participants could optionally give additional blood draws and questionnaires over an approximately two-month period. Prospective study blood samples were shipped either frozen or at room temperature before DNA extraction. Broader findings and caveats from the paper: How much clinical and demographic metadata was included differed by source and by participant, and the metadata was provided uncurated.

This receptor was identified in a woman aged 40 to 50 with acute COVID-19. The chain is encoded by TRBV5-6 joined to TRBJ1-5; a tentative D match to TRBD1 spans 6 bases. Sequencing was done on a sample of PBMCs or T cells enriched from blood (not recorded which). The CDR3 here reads CASSSTGFSNQPQHF. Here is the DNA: TGTGCCAGCAGCTCTACAGGGTTTAGCAATCAGCCCCAGCATTTT.